Below, 28 T cell receptor beta chains from the same sample are listed, as sequenced in a study of T-cell memory formation after mild COVID-19. TCRdb reanalysed the 5' RACE reads using MiXCR and keeps one entry per CDR3 protein. The sample has 90,000 to 120,000 distinct CDR3 sequences, around 14% seen once; the top ten hold 35% to 50%. The sequencing input was PBMCs or a T cell subset sorted from them (not recorded which). The receptors originated from a man aged 18 to 29 who had mild COVID-19 (a few samples of this study predate the infection). Cell type and time point are not known.

This clonotype was found a few times. V usage is TRBV7-8 and J usage is TRBJ2-3; 8 bases fit TRBD2. Germline CDR1 SGHVS, CDR2 FQNEAQ. J gave up 2 bases and V 4 bases, and 8 bases lay outside the gene matches. CDR3 length: 16 amino acids. The CDR3 loop reads CASSSPLAGLTDTQYF. CDR3 DNA sequence: TGTGCCAGCAGCTCCCCCTTAGCGGGGCTCACAGATACGCAGTATTTT.

This clonotype was seen a handful of times. This chain uses TRBV11-2 with TRBJ2-1; 8 bases align to TRBD1. CDR3 length equals 15 residues. Trimming cost V 2 bases and J 5 bases; bases outside gene matches: 5. CDR1 is SGHAT, CDR2 FQNNGV, per germline. CDR3: CASSLISGGHNEQFF. The CDR3 DNA reads TGTGCCAGCAGCTTAATTTCAGGGGGCCACAATGAGCAGTTCTTC.

V gene TRBV6-2 or TRBV6-3 combines with J gene TRBJ2-7; D call uncertain. The germline V gene encodes CDR1 MNHEY and CDR2 SVGEGT. The V and J ends lost 4 bases and 1 base respectively, with 11 bases between them. The CDR3 totals 14 residues. CDR3 DNA: TGTGCCAGCAGTTGGGCAGGAGTGTCCTACGAGCAGTACGTC. Its translation: CASSWAGVSYEQYV.

The chain combines TRBV9 with TRBJ2-2; D might be TRBD2 (7 bases). CDR1 is SGDLS, CDR2 YYNGEE, per germline. The CDR3 sequence is 15 residues long. V was pared by 0 bases and J by 5 bases, with 11 bases between. The CDR3 DNA follows: TGTGCCAGCAGCGTAGGGGGGGGCAAAACCGGGGAGCTGTTTTTT. Its translation: CASSVGGGKTGELFF.

The chain is built from TRBV12-2 and TRBJ1-1; the table's D call, TRBD1, has no DNA check behind it. TRBV12-2 is a recognized pseudogene. The CDR3 has 21 residues. CDR3 sequence reads: CASRLEGIRTGSGRMNTEAFF. As DNA, the CDR3 is TGTGCAAGTCGCTTAGAGGGAATCCGGACGGGGTCAGGGAGGATGAACACTGAAGCTTTCTTT.

This chain uses TRBV10-2 with TRBJ2-7; no clear D. V shed 6 bases and J shed 2 bases, with 14 bases lying between them. There are 14 residues in the CDR3. In germline, CDR1 is WSHSY, CDR2 SAAADI. DNA of the CDR3: TGCGCCAGCAGGGACGGTGTAGGCACCTACGAGCAGTACGTC. Translated: CASRDGVGTYEQYV.

This clonotype was recorded once. The rearrangement joins TRBV29-1 to TRBJ1-2; D ambiguous. Germline CDR1 reads SQVTM; CDR2 reads ANQGSEA. V gave up 0 bases and J gave up 7 bases, with 12 bases separating them. The CDR3 has 13 residues. The CDR3 DNA sequence: TGCAGCGTTGAAGATGACCATCGTCGTGGCTACACCTTC. It yields the protein CSVEDDHRRGYTF. The entire variable domain, with the rest obtained from reference TRBV29-1 and TRBJ1-2, is as follows: SAVISQKPSRDICQRGTSLTIQCQVDSQVTMMFWYRQQPGQSLTLIATANQGSEATYESGFVIDKFPISRPNLTFSTLTVSNMSPEDSSIYLCSVEDDHRRGYTFGSGTRLTVV.

In its sample, this clonotype was seen a few times. CDR3 sequence: CASSFYRDTGELFF. The CDR3 DNA is TGCGCCAGCAGCTTTTACAGGGATACCGGGGAGCTGTTTTTT. The chain is built from TRBV5-1 and TRBJ2-2; maybe TRBD1 (6 bases). The CDR3 covers 14 residues. Trimming removed 2 bases from V and 5 bases from J, with 10 bases in between. The germline CDR1 and CDR2 sequences are SGHRS and YFSETQ. Complete variable domain (other parts from reference TRBV5-1 and TRBJ2-2): KAGVTQTPRYLIKTRGQQVTLSCSPISGHRSVSWYQQTPGQGLQFLFEYFSETQRNKGNFPGRFSGRQFSNSRSEMNVSTLELGDSALYLCASSFYRDTGELFFGEGSRLTVL.

This chain links TRBV20-1 with TRBJ2-5; D is unresolved. CDR1 and CDR2 (germline): DFQATT, SNEGSKA (reference sequence). V lost 0 bases, J lost 9 bases, and 20 bases lay in between. This CDR3 is built from 15 residues. This chain's CDR3 is CSARDEESFWAAQYF. CDR3 DNA sequence: TGCAGTGCTAGAGATGAGGAGAGCTTCTGGGCGGCCCAGTACTTC.

This chain connects TRBV12-3 or TRBV12-4 to TRBJ1-5, with D perhaps matching TRBD1 (6 bases). CDR3 size: 13 residues. V was cut by 6 bases and J by 4 bases, with 10 bases left in between. This CDR3 reads CASRPRGNQPQHF. The CDR3 DNA is TGTGCCAGCAGGCCCAGGGGAAATCAGCCCCAGCATTTT.

This clonotype was observed a few times. The chain joins TRBV6-5 to TRBJ2-1, with 8 bases fitting TRBD2. Germline V gene sequence: CDR1 MNHEY, CDR2 SVGAGI. The CDR3 has 16 amino acids. The trim removed 6 bases at V and 1 base at J, leaving 8 bases unmatched. The CDR3 DNA sequence: TGTGCCAGCAGCGACTCCGGCGGGGGGTCCTACAATGAGCAGTTCTTC. Its translation: CASSDSGGGSYNEQFF.

The chain has TRBV7-9 and TRBJ1-1, with D perhaps TRBD1 (6 bases). CDR1 and CDR2 (germline): SEHNR, FQNEAQ (reference sequence). Trimming left V 5 bases short and J 0 bases short, with 10 bases between. This CDR3 spans 14 amino acids. The CDR3 protein is CASSATGLNTEAFF. Written as DNA, the CDR3 is TGTGCCAGCAGCGCCACAGGGCTGAACACTGAAGCTTTCTTT.

This clonotype has more than one count but fewer than ten. This rearrangement joins TRBV12-3 or TRBV12-4 to TRBJ1-3; D is unresolved. V was cut by 5 bases and J by 0 bases, with 17 bases left in between. This CDR3 is 17 amino acids long. As DNA, the CDR3 is TGTGCCAGCAGTACTGGGCTCGCCGTGAGCTCTGGAAACACCATATATTTT. Translation gives CASSTGLAVSSGNTIYF.

The sample holds one count of this clonotype. The chain employs TRBV20-1 and TRBJ2-1; 7 nucleotides match TRBD2. The CDR3 has 16 residues. After removal of 3 bases from V and 0 bases from J, the junction contained 8 bases not matched to a gene. Germline values: CDR1 DFQATT, CDR2 SNEGSKA (reference sequence). In DNA, the CDR3 is TGCAGTGCTAGGGGGAGGGTAGCGGGCTCCTACAATGAGCAGTTCTTC. Its translation: CSARGRVAGSYNEQFF.

This clonotype appeared a few times. This chain connects TRBV27 to TRBJ1-2; D might be TRBD1 (6 bases). V was pared by 3 bases and J by 7 bases, with 18 bases between. Germline CDR1 and CDR2: MNHEY and SMNVEV (reference sequence). The CDR3 contains 15 residues. CDR3 nucleotides: TGTGCCAGCAGTTTTTCCCCTACAGGGTCGAGTGGCTACACCTTC. It is translated as CASSFSPTGSSGYTF.

This sequence joins TRBV20-1 and TRBJ2-5, with D possibly TRBD1 on 6 matching bases. Per germline, CDR1 DFQATT and CDR2 SNEGSKA (reference sequence). V lost 3 bases, J lost 2 bases, and 19 bases lay in between. The CDR3 runs 16 residues. CDR3 protein: CSASWLGAAVQETQYF. In DNA form, the CDR3 reads TGCAGTGCTAGCTGGCTGGGGGCCGCCGTACAAGAGACCCAGTACTTC.

For the CDR3, the DNA is TGTGCCAGCAGTAAAGGCCCCAACCCATACAATGAGCAGTTCTTC. This codes for CASSKGPNPYNEQFF. The chain uses TRBV12-3 or TRBV12-4 and TRBJ2-1, with D hard to call. V lost 5 bases and J 4 bases, leaving 15 bases between the germline ends. The length of the CDR3 is 15 residues.

The CDR3 DNA reads as TGCGCCAGCAGCCAAGATTCAACAGGGTCACCATTGGACACTGAAGCTTTCTTT. Amino acid sequence: CASSQDSTGSPLDTEAFF. V usage is TRBV4-3 and J usage is TRBJ1-1; maybe TRBD1 (6 bases). V shed 0 bases and J shed 3 bases, with 20 bases lying between them. Germline lookup yields CDR1 LGHNA and CDR2 YSLEER. The CDR3 spans 18 residues.

This clonotype was counted between two and nine times. The chain employs TRBV7-9 and TRBJ2-7, with 11 bases aligning to TRBD1. The CDR3 covers 15 residues. The V and J ends lost 6 bases and 6 bases, in that order; junction bases with no gene match: 10. CDR1 SEHNR and CDR2 FQNEAQ come from the germline V gene (reference sequence). CDR3 region: CASSSGQGVFIEQYV. The DNA of the CDR3 is TGTGCCAGCAGTTCGGGACAGGGGGTTTTTATCGAGCAGTACGTC.

V and J are TRBV10-3 and TRBJ2-7; maybe TRBD2 (6 bases). The CDR3 has 11 amino acids. Germline V gene lookup returns CDR1 ENHRY and CDR2 SYGVKD. Trimming removed 10 bases from V and 0 bases from J, with 7 bases in between. The CDR3, as DNA: TGTGCCACCGGGAGCTCCTACGAGCAGTACTTC. Its protein is CATGSSYEQYF.

The chain links TRBV4-2 to TRBJ1-5; D ambiguous. V gave up 4 bases and J gave up 0 bases, with 7 bases separating them. The CDR3 consists of 14 residues. CDR1 and CDR2 (germline): LGHNA, YNFKEQ. DNA for the CDR3: TGTGCCAGCAGCCCGACATTTAGCAATCAGCCCCAGCATTTT. Translating gives CASSPTFSNQPQHF.

The chain is built from TRBV7-8 and TRBJ2-2; D is undetermined. V gave up 5 bases and J gave up 4 bases, with 17 bases separating them. The CDR3 length is 16 residues. Germline V gives CDR1 SGHVS, CDR2 FQNEAQ. The CDR3 here is CASSPIPRVGTGELFF. CDR3 sequence (DNA): TGTGCCAGCAGCCCCATTCCAAGGGTGGGCACCGGGGAGCTGTTTTTT.

The chain couples TRBV4-2 to TRBJ2-1; tentatively, D is TRBD1 (6 bases). Per the germline V gene, CDR1 is LGHNA and CDR2 is YNFKEQ. The CDR3 has 16 amino acids. The germline V and J ends were trimmed by 1 base and 1 base, with 11 bases remaining between them. CDR3 protein: CASSQGQGRSYNEQFF. The CDR3, as DNA: TGTGCCAGCAGCCAAGGGCAGGGGCGATCCTACAATGAGCAGTTCTTC.

At least ten counts were recorded for this clonotype. V usage is TRBV20-1 and J usage is TRBJ2-1, with D tentatively TRBD2 (6 bases). The CDR3 runs to 19 residues. Trimming shortened V by 4 bases and J by 7 bases, and 32 bases separated the two germline ends. CDR1 and CDR2 (germline): DFQATT, SNEGSKA (reference sequence). In DNA form, the CDR3 reads TGCAGTGCTAAAACCTTATATGCACCCGGGACTTCAAACGGGAATGAGCAGTTCTTC. Translating gives CSAKTLYAPGTSNGNEQFF.

This clonotype was counted at least ten times. The chain uses TRBV4-1 and TRBJ1-4; D gene ambiguous. Germline CDR1 MGHRA, CDR2 YSYEKL. The V gene lost 0 bases and the J gene lost 5 bases, with 10 bases spanning the gap. This CDR3 is 15 amino acids long. This CDR3 reads CASSQDGSSNEKLFF. DNA for the CDR3: TGCGCCAGCAGCCAAGATGGCAGCAGCAATGAAAAACTGTTTTTT.

This clonotype came up many times. The rearrangement joins TRBV11-2 to TRBJ2-3, with a tentative D call TRBD1 (6 bases). With 0 bases removed from V and 0 bases from J, the gap between germline ends came to 22 bases. In germline, CDR1 is SGHAT, CDR2 FQNNGV. The CDR3 covers 20 residues. CDR3 sequence (DNA): TGTGCCAGCAGCTTAGATCGGTTTAATGCCCGACAGGATAGCACAGATACGCAGTATTTT. This encodes CASSLDRFNARQDSTDTQYF.

This clonotype showed up just a few times. This chain uses TRBV6-2 or TRBV6-3 with TRBJ2-7; D is perhaps TRBD1 (6 bases). CDR3 size: 12 residues. With 2 bases removed from V and 5 bases from J, the gap between germline ends came to 7 bases. CDR1 MNHEY and CDR2 SVGEGT come from the germline V gene. As DNA, the CDR3 is TGTGCCAGCAGTTACGGGGGCAACGAGCAGTACGTC. It encodes CASSYGGNEQYV.

This chain connects TRBV2 to TRBJ2-7; 8 nucleotides align to TRBD1. The CDR3 is 14 residues long. Germline-derived CDR1 and CDR2 are SNHLY and FYNNEI. The CDR3 loop reads CASQWTGSSYEQYF. DNA of the CDR3: TGTGCTAGCCAGTGGACAGGGAGCTCCTACGAGCAGTACTTC.